This T cell receptor beta chain was retrieved from a study of CD8+ T cells in alopecia areata. Study outcomes and limitations: Clonality was higher in lesional than normal scalp, especially in alopecia totalis/universalis.

In germline, CDR1 is SGHDT, CDR2 YYEEEE. Trimming took 2 bases from V and 3 from J; bases not matched to a gene: 1. CDR3 size: 14 residues. Lesional scalp punch biopsies and peripheral blood were collected from alopecia areata patients. Investigators isolated RNA and reverse transcribed it into cDNA to act as the sequencing template. Assay: immunoSEQ multiplex PCR; the TCRdb copy retains only in-frame clones and omits some. This sample yields some 56,000 clones, of which approximately 96% are seen a single time; about 26% belongs to the top ten. Comment on this clone: The antigen is not known.

The rearrangement links TRBV5-6 to TRBJ1-2; TRBD1 matches 10 bases. This material consisted of CD8+ T cells sorted from blood, taken at week 0. The sequence was collected from a human donor with alopecia areata. CDR3: CASSFGTGDYGYTF. As DNA, the CDR3 is TGTGCCAGCAGCTTCGGGACAGGGGACTATGGCTACACCTTC.